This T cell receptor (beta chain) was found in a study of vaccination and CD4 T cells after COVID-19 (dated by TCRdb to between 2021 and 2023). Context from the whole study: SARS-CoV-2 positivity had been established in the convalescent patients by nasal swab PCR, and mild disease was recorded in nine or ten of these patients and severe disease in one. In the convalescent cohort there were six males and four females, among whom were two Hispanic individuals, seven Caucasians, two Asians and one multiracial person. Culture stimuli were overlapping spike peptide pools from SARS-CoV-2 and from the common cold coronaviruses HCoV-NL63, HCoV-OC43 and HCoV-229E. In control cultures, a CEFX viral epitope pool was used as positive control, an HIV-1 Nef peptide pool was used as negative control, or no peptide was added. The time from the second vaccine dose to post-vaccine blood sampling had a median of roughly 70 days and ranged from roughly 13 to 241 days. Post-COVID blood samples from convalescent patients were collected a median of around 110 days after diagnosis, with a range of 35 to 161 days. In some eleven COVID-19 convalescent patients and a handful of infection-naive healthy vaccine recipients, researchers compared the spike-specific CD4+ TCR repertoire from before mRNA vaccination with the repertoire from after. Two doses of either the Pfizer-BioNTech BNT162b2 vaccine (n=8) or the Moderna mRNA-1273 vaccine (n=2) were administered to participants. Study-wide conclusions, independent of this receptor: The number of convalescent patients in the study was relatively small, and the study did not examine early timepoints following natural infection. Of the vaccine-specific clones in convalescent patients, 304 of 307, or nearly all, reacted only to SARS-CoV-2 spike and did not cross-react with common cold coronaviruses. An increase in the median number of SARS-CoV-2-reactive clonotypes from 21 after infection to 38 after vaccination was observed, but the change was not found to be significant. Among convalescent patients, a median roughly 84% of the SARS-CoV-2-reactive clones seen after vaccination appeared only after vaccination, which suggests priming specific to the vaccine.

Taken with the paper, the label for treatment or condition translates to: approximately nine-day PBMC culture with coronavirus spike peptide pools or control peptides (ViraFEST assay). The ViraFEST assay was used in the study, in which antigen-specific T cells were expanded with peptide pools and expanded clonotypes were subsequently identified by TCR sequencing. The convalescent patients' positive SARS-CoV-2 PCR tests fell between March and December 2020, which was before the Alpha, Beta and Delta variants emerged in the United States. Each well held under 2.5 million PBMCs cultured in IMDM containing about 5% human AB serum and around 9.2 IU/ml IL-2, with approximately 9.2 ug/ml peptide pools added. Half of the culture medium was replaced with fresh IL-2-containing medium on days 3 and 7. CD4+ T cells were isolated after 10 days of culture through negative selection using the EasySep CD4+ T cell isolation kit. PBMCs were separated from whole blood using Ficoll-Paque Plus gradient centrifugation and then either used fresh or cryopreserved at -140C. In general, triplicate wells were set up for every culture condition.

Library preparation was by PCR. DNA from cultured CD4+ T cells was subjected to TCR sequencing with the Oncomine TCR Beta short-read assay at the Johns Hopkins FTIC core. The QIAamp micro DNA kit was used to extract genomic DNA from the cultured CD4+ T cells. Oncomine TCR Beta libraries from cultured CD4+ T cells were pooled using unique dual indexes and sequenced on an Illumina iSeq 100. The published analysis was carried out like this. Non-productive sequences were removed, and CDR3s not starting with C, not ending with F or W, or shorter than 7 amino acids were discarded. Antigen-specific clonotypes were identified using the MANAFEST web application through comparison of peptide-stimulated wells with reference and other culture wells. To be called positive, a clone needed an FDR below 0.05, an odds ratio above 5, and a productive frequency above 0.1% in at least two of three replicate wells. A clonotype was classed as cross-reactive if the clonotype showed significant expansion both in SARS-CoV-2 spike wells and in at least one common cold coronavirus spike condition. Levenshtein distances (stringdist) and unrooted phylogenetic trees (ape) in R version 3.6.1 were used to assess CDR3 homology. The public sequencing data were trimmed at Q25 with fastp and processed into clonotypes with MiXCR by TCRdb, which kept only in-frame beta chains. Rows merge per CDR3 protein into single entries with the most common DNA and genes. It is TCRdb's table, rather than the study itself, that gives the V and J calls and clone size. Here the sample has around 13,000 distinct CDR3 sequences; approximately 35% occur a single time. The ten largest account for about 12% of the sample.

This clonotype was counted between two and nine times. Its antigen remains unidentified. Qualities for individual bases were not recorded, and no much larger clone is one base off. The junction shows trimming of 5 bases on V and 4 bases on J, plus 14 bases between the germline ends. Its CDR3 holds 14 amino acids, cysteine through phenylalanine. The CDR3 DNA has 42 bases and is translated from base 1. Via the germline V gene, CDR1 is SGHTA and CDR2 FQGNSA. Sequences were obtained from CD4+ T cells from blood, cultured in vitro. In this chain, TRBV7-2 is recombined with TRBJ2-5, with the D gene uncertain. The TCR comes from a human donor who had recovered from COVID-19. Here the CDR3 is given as CASSPSAGGETQYF. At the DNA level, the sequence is TGTGCCAGCAGCCCCTCCGCCGGCGGAGAGACCCAGTACTTC.